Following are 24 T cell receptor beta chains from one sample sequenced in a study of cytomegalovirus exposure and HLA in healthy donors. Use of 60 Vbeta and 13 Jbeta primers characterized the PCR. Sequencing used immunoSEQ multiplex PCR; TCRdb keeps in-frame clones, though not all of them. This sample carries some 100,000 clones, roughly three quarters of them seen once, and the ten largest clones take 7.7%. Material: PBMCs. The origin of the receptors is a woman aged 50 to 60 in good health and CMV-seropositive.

The CDR3 is CASSLLGAGTGVETQYF. The CDR3 DNA reads as TGTGCCAGCAGCTTACTAGGAGCGGGGACAGGGGTGGAGACCCAGTACTTC. V is TRBV7-3 and J is TRBJ2-5; 10 positions match TRBD1. Germline values: CDR1 SGHTA, CDR2 FQGTGA. V shed 2 bases and J 5 bases; nucleotides not matched to a gene: 11. This CDR3 is built from 17 residues.

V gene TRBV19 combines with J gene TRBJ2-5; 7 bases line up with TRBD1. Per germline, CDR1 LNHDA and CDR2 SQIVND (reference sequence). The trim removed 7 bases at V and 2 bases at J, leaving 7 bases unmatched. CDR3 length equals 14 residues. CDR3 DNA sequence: TGTGCCAGTAAGCGGACAGGCCTTCAAGAGACCCAGTACTTC. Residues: CASKRTGLQETQYF.

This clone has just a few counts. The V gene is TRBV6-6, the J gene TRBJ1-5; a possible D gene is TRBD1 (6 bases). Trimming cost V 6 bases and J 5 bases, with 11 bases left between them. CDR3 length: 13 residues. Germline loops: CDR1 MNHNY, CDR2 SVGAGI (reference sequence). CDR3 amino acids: CASSRDTYQPQHF. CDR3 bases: TGTGCCAGCAGCCGGGACACCTATCAGCCCCAGCATTTT.

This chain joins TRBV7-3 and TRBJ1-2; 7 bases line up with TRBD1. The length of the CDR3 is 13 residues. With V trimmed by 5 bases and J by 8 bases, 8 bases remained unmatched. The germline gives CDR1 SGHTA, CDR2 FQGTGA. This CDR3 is CASSTRQGEGYTF. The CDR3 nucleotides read TGTGCCAGCAGCACCAGACAGGGAGAAGGCTACACCTTC.

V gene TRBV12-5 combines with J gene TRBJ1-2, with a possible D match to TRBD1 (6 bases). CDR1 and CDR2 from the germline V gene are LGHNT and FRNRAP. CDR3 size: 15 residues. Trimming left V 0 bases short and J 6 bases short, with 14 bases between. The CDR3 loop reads CASGLVQGIGNGYTF. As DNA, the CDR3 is TGTGCTAGTGGTTTGGTACAGGGTATCGGGAATGGCTACACCTTC.

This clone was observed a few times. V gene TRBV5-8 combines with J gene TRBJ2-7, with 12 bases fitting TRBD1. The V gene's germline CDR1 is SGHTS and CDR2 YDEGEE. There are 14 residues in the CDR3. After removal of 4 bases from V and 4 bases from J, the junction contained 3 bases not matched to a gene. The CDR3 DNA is TGTGCCAGCAGCGTGGGACAGGGGGCTTACGAGCAGTACTTC. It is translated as CASSVGQGAYEQYF.

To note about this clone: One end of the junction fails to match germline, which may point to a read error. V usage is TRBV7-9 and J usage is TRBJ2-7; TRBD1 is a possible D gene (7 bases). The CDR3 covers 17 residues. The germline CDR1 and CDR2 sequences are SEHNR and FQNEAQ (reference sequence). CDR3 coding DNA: TGTTCCAGCAGCCCCCCCAGAGCGGAGGGGGCGTCAGGAGAGCAGTACTTC. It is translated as CSSSPPRAEGASGEQYF. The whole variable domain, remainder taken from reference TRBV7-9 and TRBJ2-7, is DTGVSQNPRHKITKRGQNVTFRCDPISEHNRLYWYRQTLGQGPEFLTYFQNEAQLEKSRLLSDRFSAERPKGSFSTLEIQRTEQGDSAMYLCSSSPPRAEGASGEQYFGPGTRLTVT.

The CDR3 sequence: CASSLMLADEQFF. CDR3 in DNA: TGTGCCAGCAGCTTAATGCTAGCGGATGAGCAGTTCTTC. This rearrangement joins TRBV5-4 to TRBJ2-1; 7 positions match TRBD2. From germline, CDR1 is SGHNT and CDR2 YYREEE (reference sequence). The ends lost 2 bases at V and 8 bases at J; junction bases unmatched: 4. The CDR3 has 13 residues.

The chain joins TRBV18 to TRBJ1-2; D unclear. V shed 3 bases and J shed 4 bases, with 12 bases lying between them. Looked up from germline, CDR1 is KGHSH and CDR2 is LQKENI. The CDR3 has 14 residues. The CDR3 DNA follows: TGTGCCAGCTCACCCGATGAGTCGCCCTATGGCTACACCTTC. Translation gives CASSPDESPYGYTF.

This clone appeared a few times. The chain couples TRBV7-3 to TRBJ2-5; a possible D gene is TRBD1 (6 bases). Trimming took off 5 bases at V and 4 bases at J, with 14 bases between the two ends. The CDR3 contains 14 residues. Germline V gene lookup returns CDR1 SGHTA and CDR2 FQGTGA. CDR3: CASSQRGRGETQYF. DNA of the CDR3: TGTGCCAGCAGCCAGAGGGGCAGGGGAGAGACCCAGTACTTC.

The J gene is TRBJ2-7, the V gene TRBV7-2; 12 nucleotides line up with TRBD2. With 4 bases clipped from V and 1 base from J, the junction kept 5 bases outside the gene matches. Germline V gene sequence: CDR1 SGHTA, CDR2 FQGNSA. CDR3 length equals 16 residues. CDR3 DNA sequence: TGTGCCAGCAGCTCTCTTCTAGCGGGAGGGTCCTACGAGCAGTACTTC. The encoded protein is CASSSLLAGGSYEQYF.

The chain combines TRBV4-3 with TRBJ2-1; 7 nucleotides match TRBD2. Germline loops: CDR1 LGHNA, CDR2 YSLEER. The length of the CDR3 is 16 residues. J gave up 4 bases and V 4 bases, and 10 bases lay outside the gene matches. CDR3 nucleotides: TGCGCCAGCAGCCCCGACTTAGCGGGCCTTTACAATGAGCAGTTCTTC. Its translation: CASSPDLAGLYNEQFF.

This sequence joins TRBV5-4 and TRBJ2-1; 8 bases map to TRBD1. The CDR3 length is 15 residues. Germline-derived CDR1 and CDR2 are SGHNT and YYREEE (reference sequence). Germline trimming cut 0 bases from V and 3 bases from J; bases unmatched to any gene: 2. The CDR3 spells CASSLGTGIYNEQFF. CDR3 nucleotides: TGTGCCAGCAGCTTGGGGACAGGGATCTACAATGAGCAGTTCTTC.

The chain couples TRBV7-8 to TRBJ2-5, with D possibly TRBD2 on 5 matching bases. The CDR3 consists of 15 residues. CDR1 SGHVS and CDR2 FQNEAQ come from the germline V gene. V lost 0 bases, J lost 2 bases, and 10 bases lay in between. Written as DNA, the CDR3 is TGTGCCAGCAGCTTAGCGAGGACGGGGCAAGAGACCCAGTACTTC. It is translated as CASSLARTGQETQYF.

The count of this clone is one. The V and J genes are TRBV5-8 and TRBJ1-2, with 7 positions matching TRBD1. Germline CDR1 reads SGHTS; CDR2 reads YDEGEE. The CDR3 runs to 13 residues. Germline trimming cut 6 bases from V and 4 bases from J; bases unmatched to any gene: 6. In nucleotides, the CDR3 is TGTGCCAGCATTAGGCGACAGGGCTATGGCTACACCTTC. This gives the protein CASIRRQGYGYTF.

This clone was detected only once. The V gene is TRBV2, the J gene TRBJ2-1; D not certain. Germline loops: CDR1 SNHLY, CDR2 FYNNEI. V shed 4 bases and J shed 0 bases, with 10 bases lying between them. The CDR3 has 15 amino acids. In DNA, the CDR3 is TGTGCCAGCAGTGTTACTCGCACCTCCTACAATGAGCAGTTCTTC. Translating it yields CASSVTRTSYNEQFF.

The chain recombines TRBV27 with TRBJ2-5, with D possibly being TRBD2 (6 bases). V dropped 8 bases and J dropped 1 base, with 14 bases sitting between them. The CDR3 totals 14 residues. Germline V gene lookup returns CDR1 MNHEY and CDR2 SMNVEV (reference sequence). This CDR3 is CASFGGGAQETQYF. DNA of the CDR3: TGTGCCAGCTTCGGCGGCGGGGCCCAAGAGACCCAGTACTTC.

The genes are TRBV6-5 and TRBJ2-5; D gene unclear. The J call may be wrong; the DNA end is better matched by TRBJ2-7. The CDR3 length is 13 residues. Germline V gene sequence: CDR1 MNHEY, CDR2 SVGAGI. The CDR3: CASTLDGAYEQYF. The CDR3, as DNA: TGTGCCAGCACTCTAGACGGTGCCTACGAGCAGTACTTC.

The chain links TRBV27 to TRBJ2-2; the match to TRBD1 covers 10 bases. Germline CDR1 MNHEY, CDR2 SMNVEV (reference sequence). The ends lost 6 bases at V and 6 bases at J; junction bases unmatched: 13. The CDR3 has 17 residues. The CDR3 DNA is TGTGCCAGCAGCCACCTTATGACAGGGGGCGCATCCGGGGAGCTGTTTTTT. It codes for CASSHLMTGGASGELFF.

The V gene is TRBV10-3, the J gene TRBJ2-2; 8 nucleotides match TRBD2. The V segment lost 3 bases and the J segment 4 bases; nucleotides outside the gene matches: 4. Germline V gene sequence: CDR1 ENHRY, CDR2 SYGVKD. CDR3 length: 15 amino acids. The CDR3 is CAISDKRETTGELFF. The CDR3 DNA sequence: TGTGCCATCAGTGACAAGCGGGAGACCACCGGGGAGCTGTTTTTT.

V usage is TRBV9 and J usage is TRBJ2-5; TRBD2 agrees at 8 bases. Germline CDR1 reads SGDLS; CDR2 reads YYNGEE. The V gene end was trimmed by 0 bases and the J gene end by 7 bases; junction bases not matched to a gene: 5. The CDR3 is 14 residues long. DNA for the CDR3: TGTGCCAGCAGCGTAGGCGGGGGGCTCGCGACCCAGTACTTC. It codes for CASSVGGGLATQYF.

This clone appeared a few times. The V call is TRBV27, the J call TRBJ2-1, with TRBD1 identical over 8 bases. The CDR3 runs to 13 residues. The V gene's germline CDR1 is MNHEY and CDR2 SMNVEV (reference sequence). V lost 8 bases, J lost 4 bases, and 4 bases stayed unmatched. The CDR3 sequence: CASLDRVYNEQFF. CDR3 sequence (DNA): TGTGCCAGCCTGGACAGGGTGTACAATGAGCAGTTCTTC.

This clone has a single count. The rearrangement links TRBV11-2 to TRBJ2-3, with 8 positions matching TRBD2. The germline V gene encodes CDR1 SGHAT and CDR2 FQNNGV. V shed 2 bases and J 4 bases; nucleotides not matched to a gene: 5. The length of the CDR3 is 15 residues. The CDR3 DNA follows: TGTGCCAGCAGCTTATCCGGGAGGGGAGCAGATACGCAGTATTTT. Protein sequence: CASSLSGRGADTQYF.

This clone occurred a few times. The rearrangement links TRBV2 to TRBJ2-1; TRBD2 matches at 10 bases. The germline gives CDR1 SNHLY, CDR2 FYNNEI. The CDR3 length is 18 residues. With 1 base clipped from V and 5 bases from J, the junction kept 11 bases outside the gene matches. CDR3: CASSEVGRGTSENNEQFF. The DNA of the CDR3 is TGTGCCAGCAGTGAAGTAGGGAGGGGGACTAGCGAAAACAATGAGCAGTTCTTC.